This T cell receptor beta chain was sequenced in a study of CD8+ T cells in alopecia areata listed by TCRdb under 2018. For context, the study as a whole: The study used high-throughput TCRbeta sequencing to examine T cell clonal expansion in alopecia areata, in both the C3H/HeJ mouse model and human patients. Scalp clonality was compared across normal scalp (n=4), patchy alopecia areata scalp (n=8), and alopecia totalis/universalis scalp (n=8). Amplification of TCRbeta CDR3 regions was done by immunoSEQ multiplex PCR using 35 Vbeta forward primers and 13 Jbeta reverse primers. The RNA source kit depended on sample type: the PAXgene miRNA kit for fixed scalp, the miRNeasy kit for PBMCs, and the RNeasy kit for mouse skin. Human TCRbeta sequencing covered scalp tissue and sorted CD4+ and CD8+ peripheral blood T cells from patchy and totalis/universalis alopecia areata patients and healthy controls.

This clone showed up just a few times. It lacks a known antigen. Base qualities are missing; no much larger clone stands one base away. PBMCs were isolated by density centrifugation and stained for CD3, CD4 and CD8, and CD4+ and CD8+ T cells were sorted on a FACSAria. Scalp biopsies and blood samples were provided by unaffected controls. Paper-wide results and their limitations: Shared TCR sequences between patients were less evident than in mice, which may be partly attributable to HLA diversity in the patient population. Compared with normal scalp, lesional scalp, particularly in alopecia totalis/universalis, had higher clonality and more expanded CD8+ clones, which suggests antigenic drive. Resident alphabeta T cells in normal human skin are also sequenced, complicating scalp TCR repertoire analysis, unlike mouse skin dominated by gammadelta T cells.

Library creation used the immunoSEQ multiplex PCR assay. RNA was extracted from all samples and reverse transcribed into cDNA, which served as template for TCR sequencing. SuperScript III was used to make first-strand cDNA, primed with a 2:1 mix of oligo-dT and random hexamers. A synthetic immune receptor repertoire was used to assess amplification bias, and residual bias was removed computationally. In the original analysis: Raw reads were preprocessed for error removal, and CDR3 was defined according to IMGT conventions as running from the conserved cysteine to phenylalanine. Clonality was computed as 1 minus the Shannon entropy, with the entropy normalized by log2 of the number of productive unique TCRs. Whether each scalp clone was CD4 or CD8 was inferred by checking scalp TCRbeta sequences against the CD4 and CD8 repertoires from sorted blood. The table was pulled from immuneACCESS by TCRdb, which kept in-frame rearrangements only. Such tables lose some clones; where checked, under half of the loss comes from unresolved V genes, and the rest has no known cause. V, J and clone size were drawn from that table, and D and trimming were deduced from the DNA. For this sample there are about 110,000 clones; around 59% appear just once. Together, the top ten hold 20% to 25% of the sample.

The CDR3 starts with the cysteine, ends with the phenylalanine, and has 13 residues. The DNA shown is the 39-base CDR3, in frame from base 1. CDR1 and CDR2, per the germline V gene, are SGHTA and FQGNSA. V has 5 bases trimmed and J has 7 bases trimmed; junction bases matching no gene number 6. The TCR sequence derives from a human donor in good health. The material sequenced was CD8+ T cells sorted from blood. The rearranged segments are TRBV7-2 and TRBJ1-2, and 8 junctional nucleotides match TRBD1. Here is the DNA: TGTGCCAGCAGCGCCGGACAGGGCGGTGGCTACACCTTC. This translates into CASSAGQGGGYTF.